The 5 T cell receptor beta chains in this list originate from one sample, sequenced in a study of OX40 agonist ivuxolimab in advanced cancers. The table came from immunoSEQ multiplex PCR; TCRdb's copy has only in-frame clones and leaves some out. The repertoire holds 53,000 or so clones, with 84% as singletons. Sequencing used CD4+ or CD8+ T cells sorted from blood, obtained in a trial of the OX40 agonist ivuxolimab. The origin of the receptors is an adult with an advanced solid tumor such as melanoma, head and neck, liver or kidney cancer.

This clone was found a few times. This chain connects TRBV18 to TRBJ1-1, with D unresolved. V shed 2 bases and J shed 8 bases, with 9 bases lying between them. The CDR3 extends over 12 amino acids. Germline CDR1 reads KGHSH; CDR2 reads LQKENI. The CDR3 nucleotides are TGTGCCAGCTCACCAGGGCAGAGCGAAGCTTTCTTT. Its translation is CASSPGQSEAFF.

The CDR3 region has the DNA TGCGCCAGCAGTGAGAGTCGGCTAGCGGCCAACAATGAGCAGTTCTTC. Protein: CASSESRLAANNEQFF. V is TRBV10-1 and J is TRBJ2-1; TRBD2 aligns across 7 bases. Trimming at V came to 2 bases and at J to 5 bases, leaving 9 bases not matched to a gene. The CDR3 is 16 amino acids. CDR1 is WNHNN and CDR2 is SYGVQD in the germline V gene (reference sequence).

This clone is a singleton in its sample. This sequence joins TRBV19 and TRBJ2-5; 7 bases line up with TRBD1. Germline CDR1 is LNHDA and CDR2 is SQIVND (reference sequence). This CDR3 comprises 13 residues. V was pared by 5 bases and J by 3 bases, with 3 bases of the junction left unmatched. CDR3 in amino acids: CASSPGGEETQYF. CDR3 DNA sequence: TGTGCCAGTAGTCCAGGGGGAGAAGAGACCCAGTACTTC.

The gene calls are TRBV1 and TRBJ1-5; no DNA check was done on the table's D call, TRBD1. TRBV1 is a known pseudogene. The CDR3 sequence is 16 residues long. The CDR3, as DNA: TGCACCAGCAGCCAAGTCGAAGGGGGAAGCAATCAGCCCCAGCATTTT. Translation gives CTSSQVEGGSNQPQHF.

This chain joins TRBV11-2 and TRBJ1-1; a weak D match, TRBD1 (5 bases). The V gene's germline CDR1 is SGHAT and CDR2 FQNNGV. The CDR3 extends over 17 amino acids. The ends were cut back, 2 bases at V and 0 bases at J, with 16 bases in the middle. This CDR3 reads CASSLLGSGHMNTEAFF. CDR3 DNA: TGTGCCAGCAGCTTACTGGGGTCCGGACACATGAACACTGAAGCTTTCTTT.